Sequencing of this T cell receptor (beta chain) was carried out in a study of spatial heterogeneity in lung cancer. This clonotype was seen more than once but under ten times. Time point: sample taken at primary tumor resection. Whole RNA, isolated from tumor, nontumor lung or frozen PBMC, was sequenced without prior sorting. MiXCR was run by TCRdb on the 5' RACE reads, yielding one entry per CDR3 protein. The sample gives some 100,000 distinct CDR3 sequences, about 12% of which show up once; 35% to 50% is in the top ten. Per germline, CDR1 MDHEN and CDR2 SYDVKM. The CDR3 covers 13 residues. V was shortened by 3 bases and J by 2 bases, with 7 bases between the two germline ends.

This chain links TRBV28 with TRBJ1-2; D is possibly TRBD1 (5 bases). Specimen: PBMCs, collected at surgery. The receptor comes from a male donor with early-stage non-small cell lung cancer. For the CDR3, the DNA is TGTGCCAGCAGTTTTGGGGGGAACTATGGCTACACCTTC. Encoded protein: CASSFGGNYGYTF.